One sample yielded the 9 T cell receptor beta chains listed below, sequenced in a study of blood T cells in healthy people across ages. A second PCR, run for about 7 to 11 cycles, used a sample-barcoded 5' primer plus a J-beta primer mix. In TCRdb, the 5' RACE reads were re-called with MiXCR into one record per CDR3 protein. Among about 800,000 distinct CDR3 sequences listed, roughly 25% were seen once. The sample was also linked to a second study, of T cells of mothers and their children.

Sequencing was performed on blood. These receptors were obtained from a boy between 5 and 17 years old in good health.

The chain employs TRBV7-2 and TRBJ2-5; 7 bases match TRBD2. CDR1 is SGHTA and CDR2 is FQGNSA in the germline V gene. The trim removed 10 bases at V and 2 bases at J, leaving 13 bases unmatched. This CDR3 has 15 residues. The CDR3 reads CTNRLAPGRQETQYF. The CDR3 coding sequence is TGTACCAACAGACTAGCTCCGGGACGTCAAGAGACCCAGTACTTC.

This clonotype was observed a few times. This chain uses TRBV6-2 or TRBV6-3 with TRBJ2-2, with TRBD1 as a possible D gene (6 bases). V was clipped by 5 bases and J by 1 base, with 14 bases between them. The CDR3 length is 16 residues. Per germline, CDR1 MNHEY and CDR2 SVGEGT. The CDR3 DNA follows: TGTGCCAGCAGTCAACAGGGACCAAGGAACACCGGGGAGCTGTTTTTT. This translates into CASSQQGPRNTGELFF.

This clonotype was detected ten times or more. This rearrangement joins TRBV6-6 to TRBJ2-7; possible D gene TRBD1, 7 bases. The CDR3 spans 16 residues. CDR1 MNHNY and CDR2 SVGAGI come from the germline V gene (reference sequence). Deletions cut 0 bases from V and 2 bases from J, with 14 bases between. This CDR3 is CASSYSSGRGAYEQYF. CDR3 bases: TGTGCCAGCAGTTACTCGTCGGGCAGGGGGGCCTACGAGCAGTACTTC.

This clonotype was counted between two and nine times. The rearrangement uses TRBV9 and TRBJ2-2; D unresolved. The CDR3 has 14 amino acids. V lost 0 bases and J 2 bases, leaving 5 bases between the germline ends. Germline CDR1 is SGDLS and CDR2 is YYNGEE. CDR3 amino acids: CASSVAANTGELFF. In nucleotides, the CDR3 is TGTGCCAGCAGCGTAGCCGCAAACACCGGGGAGCTGTTTTTT.

Only one count was recorded for this clonotype. The chain has TRBV3-1 and TRBJ2-3, with 11 bases fitting TRBD2. V was pared by 0 bases and J by 6 bases, with 11 bases of the junction left unmatched. This CDR3 has 18 amino acids. The germline CDR1 and CDR2 sequences are LGHDT and YNNKEL (reference sequence). The CDR3 coding sequence is TGTGCCAGCAGCCAAGATTCGCTAGCGGGAGGCTTATCGGATACGCAGTATTTT. This gives the protein CASSQDSLAGGLSDTQYF.

The sample holds a few counts of this clonotype. At one boundary the junction diverges from the germline segment, which might be a read error. V and J are TRBV29-1 and TRBJ1-4; 10 nucleotides match TRBD1. The germline V gene has CDR1 SQVTM and CDR2 ANQGSEA. The CDR3 extends over 12 amino acids. The CDR3 spells CSVGDRGEKLLF. The CDR3 DNA is TGCAGCGTTGGGGACAGGGGTGAAAAACTGCTTTTT.

J is TRBJ2-4 and V is TRBV27; 8 bases match TRBD1. Per germline, CDR1 MNHEY and CDR2 SMNVEV (reference sequence). This CDR3 comprises 14 residues. V shed 4 bases, J shed 9 bases, and the junction held 8 bases outside the gene matches. The CDR3 protein is CASSSRTGLSIQYF. The CDR3 region has the DNA TGTGCCAGCAGTTCCAGGACAGGGTTAAGCATTCAGTACTTC.

This clonotype turned up a few times. V usage is TRBV14 and J usage is TRBJ2-3; 7 nucleotides agree with TRBD1. Germline V gene data show CDR1 as SGHDN and CDR2 as FVKESK. With V trimmed by 4 bases and J by 2 bases, 6 bases remained unmatched. This CDR3 comprises 15 residues. For the CDR3, the DNA is TGTGCCAGCAGCCTTACAGGGGTCCTCACAGATACGCAGTATTTT. It yields the protein CASSLTGVLTDTQYF.

In regard to this clonotype: One junction end does not reproduce the germline sequence, and a read error may be involved. The CDR3 here is CASSPGQGSISTMATF. The DNA for the CDR3 is TGTGCCAGCAGCCCGGGACAGGGTTCTATCAGCACTATGGCGACCTTC. This chain uses TRBV11-1 with TRBJ2-4; TRBD1 agrees at 9 bases. The CDR3 has 16 residues. CDR1 and CDR2 (germline): SGHAT, FQDESV (reference sequence).